A selection of T cell receptor beta chains follows, all from one sample in a study of shared clonotypes between healthy human individuals. The method was immunoSEQ multiplex PCR; TCRdb's version includes in-frame clones alone and lacks a portion of them. The sample lists over a million clones, about 84% occurring once. The sample was memory CD4+ T cells from PBMCs. The receptors were sampled from a man between 18 and 35 years old in good health. Some clones in this sample may be carry-over from other donors' samples. The CDR3 runs from the conserved cysteine through the conserved F or W. D genes are given only for firm matches. Only some rows state a clone size, as once, few, many or a class for expanded clones.

v_call	d_call	cdr3_length	clone_size	j_call	cdr3_aa	cdr3_nt
TRBV28	.	15	.	TRBJ1-3	CASSRQVFSGNTIYF	TGTGCCAGTTCCCGACAGGTTTTCTCTGGAAACACCATATATTTT
TRBV7-3	.	15	.	TRBJ2-2	CASSLSDYPTGELFF	TGTGCCAGCAGCTTAAGTGACTACCCCACCGGGGAGCTGTTTTTT
TRBV28	.	11	.	TRBJ1-1	CASSSRPEAFF	TGTGCCAGCAGTTCCCGGCCTGAAGCTTTCTTT
TRBV29-1	.	12	.	TRBJ1-5	CSTRTGNQPQHF	TGCAGCACCCGGACGGGGAATCAGCCCCAGCATTTT
TRBV2	.	14	.	TRBJ2-3	CASNPYTETDTQYF	TGTGCCAGCAATCCTTACACCGAGACAGATACGCAGTATTTT
TRBV7-2	.	13	.	TRBJ2-1	CASSAHRLDEQFF	TGTGCCAGCAGCGCCCACAGGTTGGATGAGCAGTTCTTC
TRBV28	.	13	.	TRBJ1-2	CASSLPGLYGYTF	TGTGCCAGCAGTCTACCGGGACTCTATGGCTACACCTTC
TRBV6-4	.	12	.	TRBJ1-2	CASSDSAGHYTF	TGTGCCAGCAGTGACTCGGCAGGACACTACACCTTC
TRBV5-4	.	13	.	TRBJ1-3	CASSLPGGNTIYF	TGTGCCAGCAGCTTGCCCGGTGGAAACACCATATATTTT
TRBV4-3	.	15	.	TRBJ2-7	CASSQDIYSGYEQYF	TGCGCCAGCAGCCAAGATATTTATTCGGGCTACGAGCAGTACTTC
TRBV30	TRBD1	13	.	TRBJ1-2	CAWLPQGAHGYTF	TGTGCCTGGCTTCCTCAGGGGGCTCATGGCTACACCTTC
TRBV5-6	.	15	.	TRBJ2-5	CASSQVTGDQETQYF	TGTGCCAGCAGCCAAGTGACTGGGGACCAAGAGACCCAGTACTTC
TRBV19	.	15	.	TRBJ2-5	CASSMRRSRQETQYF	TGTGCCAGTAGTATGAGGCGGAGCCGCCAAGAGACCCAGTACTTC
TRBV7-2	TRBD1	18	.	TRBJ1-5	CASSLDLIGTGSNQPQHF	TGTGCCAGCAGCTTAGACTTAATCGGGACAGGTAGCAATCAGCCCCAGCATTTT
TRBV28	.	16	once	TRBJ2-7	CASSLYSGTLSYEQYF	TGTGCCAGCAGTCTCTATTCCGGGACACTCTCCTACGAGCAGTACTTC
TRBV6-1	.	13	.	TRBJ1-5	CASSGGWSQPQHF	TGTGCCAGCAGTGGGGGCTGGAGCCAGCCCCAGCATTTT
TRBV7-2	.	13	.	TRBJ1-5	CASSFRTDQPQHF	TGTGCCAGCAGCTTCCGGACAGATCAGCCCCAGCATTTT
TRBV30	.	11	.	TRBJ1-2	CAWSSGLGYTF	TGTGCCTGGAGTTCCGGATTGGGCTACACCTTC
TRBV7-2	TRBD2	14	.	TRBJ2-3	CASSLGGPYDTQYF	TGTGCCAGCAGCTTGGGAGGGCCGTACGATACGCAGTATTTT
TRBV5-1	TRBD2	15	.	TRBJ2-7	CASSLNSGGSYEQYF	TGCGCCAGCAGCTTGAATAGCGGGGGCAGCTACGAGCAGTACTTC
TRBV28	TRBD2	14	once	TRBJ2-7	CASSPPGLAGQQYF	TGTGCCAGCAGTCCTCCGGGGCTAGCGGGCCAGCAGTACTTC
TRBV4-3	.	13	.	TRBJ1-1	CASSQPGGLEAFF	TGCGCCAGCAGCCAACCGGGGGGGCTGGAAGCTTTCTTT
TRBV5-1	.	18	.	TRBJ2-2	CASSLSSIDRPNTGELFF	TGCGCCAGCAGCTTGAGCTCGATCGACAGACCGAACACCGGGGAGCTGTTTTTT
TRBV29-1	TRBD2	16	.	TRBJ2-5	CSVEEGLAGGWETQYF	TGCAGCGTTGAAGAGGGGTTAGCGGGAGGGTGGGAGACCCAGTACTTC
TRBV4-3	.	15	.	TRBJ2-5	CASSQSYTAAETQYF	TGCGCCAGCAGCCAAAGTTACACGGCCGCAGAGACCCAGTACTTC
TRBV2	TRBD2	16	.	TRBJ2-1	CASSPSGLAGEDEQFF	TGTGCCAGCAGTCCTAGCGGACTAGCGGGAGAGGATGAGCAGTTCTTC
TRBV2	.	13	few	TRBJ1-5	CASSGLSNQPQHF	TGTGCCAGCAGTGGACTTAGCAATCAGCCCCAGCATTTT
TRBV6-5	.	12	.	TRBJ2-2	CATGVSTGELFF	TGTGCCACGGGAGTGAGCACCGGGGAGCTGTTTTTT
TRBV27	TRBD1	15	.	TRBJ1-1	CASSSARRDREEAFF	TGTGCCAGCAGTTCTGCCCGTCGGGACAGGGAGGAAGCTTTCTTT
TRBV4-3	TRBD1	14	.	TRBJ2-1	CASSQEAQGAWQFF	TGCGCCAGCAGCCAAGAAGCACAGGGGGCCTGGCAGTTCTTC
TRBV18	.	13	once	TRBJ2-5	CASSPGTQETQYF	TGTGCCAGCTCACCAGGGACCCAAGAGACCCAGTACTTC
TRBV27	TRBD1	14	.	TRBJ1-2	CASSSGGGNYGYTF	TGTGCCAGCAGTTCAGGGGGCGGTAACTATGGCTACACCTTC
TRBV13	.	13	.	TRBJ1-1	CASSLLRGYWGFF	TGTGCCAGCAGCTTATTGCGGGGCTACTGGGGTTTCTTT
TRBV4-1	TRBD2	15	.	TRBJ2-7	CASREGLADSYEQYF	TGCGCCAGCAGAGAAGGACTAGCGGACTCCTACGAGCAGTACTTC
TRBV19	TRBD2	17	once	TRBJ2-2	CASSRPGLAGGHGELFF	TGTGCCAGTAGTCGCCCGGGACTAGCGGGAGGGCATGGGGAGCTGTTTTTT
TRBV10-3	TRBD2	18	few	TRBJ2-1	CAISEPRGLAGRVDEQFF	TGTGCCATCAGTGAGCCCCGGGGACTAGCGGGGAGGGTCGATGAGCAGTTCTTC
TRBV7-2	TRBD2	16	.	TRBJ2-5	CASSTPRTSGMETQYF	TGTGCCAGCAGCACCCCCCGGACTAGCGGGATGGAGACCCAGTACTTC
TRBV7-3	.	17	.	TRBJ2-7	CASSQICRGATYYEQYF	TGTGCCAGCAGCCAAATCTGCAGGGGCGCCACCTACTACGAGCAGTACTTC
TRBV2	.	12	.	TRBJ2-5	CASSEIEETQYF	TGTGCCAGCAGTGAAATTGAAGAGACCCAGTACTTC
TRBV28	.	12	.	TRBJ1-1	CASSAANTEAFF	TGTGCCAGCAGTGCAGCGAACACTGAAGCTTTCTTT